Included here is one TCR beta chain sequence, with context. Antigen specificity is unknown. Germline CDR1 and CDR2: SGHNT and YYREEE (reference sequence). J was trimmed by 7 bases and V by 5 bases; bases with no gene match: 9. This CDR3 region has 14 residues. Amplification of TCR beta CDR3 regions used RNA as the template. A set of HTBI primers served as the primers for a first-round RT-PCR of the TCR CDR3. TCRdb re-analysed the multiplex PCR reads in MiXCR, keeping a single row per CDR3 protein. The data contain around 700,000 distinct CDR3 sequences, about 17% of them singletons. Diagnosing involved the use of clinical symptoms, serum thyroxine and TRAb, thyroid ultrasound and orbital computed tomography. This entry belongs to a study of T cells in Graves' hyperthyroidism and ophthalmopathy. General study findings and limits: In blood, most of the thyroid clonotypes expanded above 0.001 were also present.

Material: blood. The J gene is TRBJ2-1, the V gene TRBV5-4; 7 nucleotides match TRBD2. This receptor was identified in a woman between 45 and 65 years old with Graves' hyperthyroidism that later progressed to Graves' ophthalmopathy. CDR3 in DNA: TGTGCCAGCAGGCAGGGCGGGGGTCTAAATGAGCAGTTCTTC. It translates to CASRQGGGLNEQFF.